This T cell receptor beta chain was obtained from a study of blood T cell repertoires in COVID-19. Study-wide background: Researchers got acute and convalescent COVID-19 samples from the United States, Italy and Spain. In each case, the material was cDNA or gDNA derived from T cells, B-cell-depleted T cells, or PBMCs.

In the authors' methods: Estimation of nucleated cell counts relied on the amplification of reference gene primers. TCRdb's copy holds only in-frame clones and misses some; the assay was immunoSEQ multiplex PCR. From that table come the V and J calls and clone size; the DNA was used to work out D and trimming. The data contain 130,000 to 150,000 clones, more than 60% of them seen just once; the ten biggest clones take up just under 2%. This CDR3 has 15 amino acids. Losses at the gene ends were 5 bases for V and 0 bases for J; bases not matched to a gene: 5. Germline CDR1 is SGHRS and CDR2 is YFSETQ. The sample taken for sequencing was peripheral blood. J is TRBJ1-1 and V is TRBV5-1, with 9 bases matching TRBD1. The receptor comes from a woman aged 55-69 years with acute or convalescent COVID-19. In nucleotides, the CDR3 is TGCGCCAGCAGGACAGGGGGACACATGAACACTGAAGCTTTCTTT. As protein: CASRTGGHMNTEAFF.